A single sample is the source of the 19 T cell receptor beta chains below, sequenced in a study of identical twins. One entry per CDR3 protein results from TCRdb running MiXCR on the 5' RACE reads. The table includes around 160,000 distinct CDR3 sequences, around 3.6% detected once. What was sequenced was memory T cells sorted from blood. The receptors stem from a man between 18 and 35 years old in good health.

This clonotype was counted many times. This chain uses TRBV18 with TRBJ1-1; D is perhaps TRBD1 (6 bases). This CDR3 has 14 residues. V lost 6 bases and J lost 4, with 15 bases in between. Germline V gene data show CDR1 as KGHSH and CDR2 as LQKENI. Here the CDR3 DNA reads TGTGCCAGCTCCCTTAACAGGGACGCCACTGAAGCTTTCTTT. Translating gives CASSLNRDATEAFF. Together with reference TRBV18 and TRBJ1-1, the CDR3 gives the full variable domain: NAGVMQNPRHLVRRRGQEARLRCSPMKGHSHVYWYRQLPEEGLKFMVYLQKENIIDESGMPKERFSAEFPKEGPSILRIQQVVRGDSAAYFCASSLNRDATEAFFGQGTRLTVV.

At least ten counts were recorded for this clonotype. The J gene is TRBJ2-1, the V gene TRBV20-1; D is uncertain. V gave up 4 bases and J gave up 7 bases, with 11 bases separating them. From germline, CDR1 is DFQATT and CDR2 SNEGSKA (reference sequence). The CDR3 loop spans 12 amino acids. CDR3 protein: CSATPSGNEQFF. In DNA, the CDR3 is TGCAGTGCTACCCCTTCCGGGAATGAGCAGTTCTTC.

This clonotype was seen repeatedly, ten times or more. The rearrangement uses TRBV6-1 and TRBJ2-7; the match to TRBD1 covers 12 bases. Looked up from germline, CDR1 is MNHNS and CDR2 is SASEGT. The CDR3 consists of 15 residues. J lost 7 bases, V lost 6 bases, and 10 bases had no gene match. The CDR3 DNA is TGTGCCAGCAGCCCGGGACAGGGGGCCCTTGGGGAGCAGTACGTC. Protein sequence: CASSPGQGALGEQYV.

The chain recombines TRBV5-8 with TRBJ2-3; D unresolved. This CDR3 spans 14 amino acids. The V and J ends lost 2 bases and 2 bases respectively, with 9 bases between them. Germline lookup yields CDR1 SGHTS and CDR2 YDEGEE. The DNA of the CDR3 is TGTGCCAGCAGCTTTGCTGGAACCACAGATACGCAGTATTTT. Amino acids: CASSFAGTTDTQYF.

A few counts support this clonotype. The genes are TRBV5-1 and TRBJ2-5, with D perhaps TRBD2 (6 bases). The germline V gene encodes CDR1 SGHRS and CDR2 YFSETQ. There are 15 residues in the CDR3. V was cut by 3 bases and J by 5 bases, with 17 bases left in between. As DNA, the CDR3 is TGCGCCAGCAGCTCTGGGACCCAGGCGGGGGAGACCCAGTACTTC. This sequence encodes CASSSGTQAGETQYF.

Ten or more counts support this clonotype. The chain employs TRBV15 and TRBJ2-1; D is ambiguous. The CDR3 length is 14 residues. Germline V lookup: CDR1 LNHNV, CDR2 YYDKDF (reference sequence). Between the trimmed V and J ends, which lost 2 bases and 5 bases, there was a span of 10 bases. The CDR3 DNA reads TGTGCCACCAGCAGACCCAGACGAAACAATGAGCAGTTCTTC. Amino acid sequence: CATSRPRRNNEQFF. Filled out from reference TRBV15 and TRBJ2-1, the complete variable domain reads DAMVIQNPRYQVTQFGKPVTLSCSQTLNHNVMYWYQQKSSQAPKLLFHYYDKDFNNEADTPDNFQSRRPNTSFCFLDIRSPGLGDTAMYLCATSRPRRNNEQFFGPGTRLTVL.

This clonotype was counted a few times. The junction shows a germline mismatch at one end, possibly a read error. V usage is TRBV5-1 and J usage is TRBJ2-2, with a tentative D call TRBD2 (6 bases). The V gene's germline CDR1 is SGHRS and CDR2 YFSETQ. The CDR3 is made up of 14 amino acids. The CDR3 spells CASSSGEVSGELFF. In nucleotides, the CDR3 is TGCGCTAGCAGTTCGGGAGAGGTCAGCGGGGAGCTGTTTTTT.

This clonotype showed up many times. This chain links TRBV11-3 with TRBJ2-2; no definite D call. The CDR3 sequence is 13 residues long. Per the germline V gene, CDR1 is SGHNT and CDR2 is YENEEA. Trimming pared 5 bases from V and 4 bases from J, leaving 8 bases between. CDR3 nucleotide sequence: TGTGCCAGCAGCGCCGTAGTCACCGGGGAGCTGTTTTTT. This codes for CASSAVVTGELFF.

This clonotype was picked up many times. The chain recombines TRBV24-1 with TRBJ2-1; D might be TRBD2 (6 bases). The CDR3 runs to 14 residues. Germline values: CDR1 KGHDR, CDR2 SFDVKD. V gave up 7 bases and J gave up 1 base, with 10 bases separating them. The CDR3 loop reads CATREGSSYNEQFF. CDR3 in DNA: TGTGCCACCAGGGAGGGCAGTTCCTACAATGAGCAGTTCTTC.

This clonotype has at least ten counts. CDR3 sequence reads: CASSAGTALYGYTF. CDR3 in DNA: TGTGCCAGCAGCGCGGGGACAGCGCTCTATGGCTACACCTTC. The genes are TRBV9 and TRBJ1-2; the match to TRBD1 covers 7 bases. This CDR3 contains 14 residues. CDR1 is SGDLS, CDR2 YYNGEE, per germline. Losses at the gene ends were 3 bases for V and 4 bases for J; bases not matched to a gene: 6.

This clonotype came up many times. The chain employs TRBV5-1 and TRBJ2-3; 7 bases line up with TRBD1. The CDR3 extends over 13 amino acids. With 1 base clipped from V and 7 bases from J, the junction kept 3 bases outside the gene matches. The germline V gene has CDR1 SGHRS and CDR2 YFSETQ. CDR3 sequence: CASSLRGGNTQYF. CDR3 bases: TGCGCCAGCAGCTTGCGAGGGGGCAATACGCAGTATTTT.

V and J are TRBV2 and TRBJ2-1; D might be TRBD2 (6 bases). Germline V lookup: CDR1 SNHLY, CDR2 FYNNEI. This CDR3 contains 12 residues. Trimming left V 6 bases short and J 5 bases short, with 8 bases between. The CDR3 DNA reads TGTGCCAGCAGGGGCGGGAACAATGAGCAGTTCTTC. Its translation is CASRGGNNEQFF.

This clonotype was seen at least ten times. The chain links TRBV7-3 to TRBJ2-1; D ambiguous. The V end lost 5 bases, the J end lost 7 bases, and 9 bases lay between the germline ends. CDR1 SGHTA and CDR2 FQGTGA come from the germline V gene. This CDR3 is built from 12 residues. The CDR3 loop is CASSPNRNEQFF. CDR3 DNA: TGTGCCAGCAGCCCCAATCGAAATGAGCAGTTCTTC.

This clonotype showed up many times. The rearrangement uses TRBV14 and TRBJ2-2; possibly TRBD2 for D (5 bases). This CDR3 contains 15 residues. CDR1 is SGHDN and CDR2 is FVKESK in the germline V gene. V was clipped by 0 bases and J by 4 bases, with 9 bases between them. CDR3 sequence (DNA): TGTGCCAGCAGCCAAGAACTAGGGCGCACCGGGGAGCTGTTTTTT. This sequence encodes CASSQELGRTGELFF.

This clonotype has ten or more counts. The chain couples TRBV28 to TRBJ1-4; D gene ambiguous. The CDR3 totals 14 residues. Deletions cut 5 bases from V and 5 bases from J, with 12 bases between. The germline V gene has CDR1 MDHEN and CDR2 SYDVKM. CDR3 loop: CASSGQEQNEKLFF. The CDR3 region has the DNA TGTGCCAGCAGTGGGCAGGAGCAAAATGAAAAACTGTTTTTT.

This clonotype was observed many times. This sequence joins TRBV7-3 and TRBJ2-3, with a weak D call TRBD2 (6 bases). The V and J ends lost 1 base and 4 bases respectively, with 12 bases between them. CDR1 is SGHTA, CDR2 FQGTGA, per germline. This CDR3 comprises 15 residues. The CDR3 is CASSLNPSGSDTQYF. CDR3 sequence (DNA): TGTGCCAGCAGCTTAAACCCCAGCGGGTCAGATACGCAGTATTTT.

This clonotype occurred many times. V and J are TRBV7-2 and TRBJ2-1, with 13 bases lining up with TRBD2. The CDR3 totals 15 residues. V was clipped by 5 bases and J by 9 bases; unmatched bases: 7. The germline gives CDR1 SGHTA, CDR2 FQGNSA. The CDR3 region has the DNA TGTGCCAGCAGCCGACTAGCGGGAGGTTTTCTTGAGCAGTTCTTC. It yields the protein CASSRLAGGFLEQFF.

This clonotype occurred many times. The chain is built from TRBV7-8 and TRBJ2-3, with 9 positions matching TRBD1. With V trimmed by 5 bases and J by 1 base, 4 bases remained unmatched. The V gene's germline CDR1 is SGHVS and CDR2 FQNEAQ. This CDR3 spans 15 amino acids. The CDR3: CASSGQGRGTDTQYF. As DNA, the CDR3 is TGTGCCAGCAGCGGACAGGGGAGGGGCACAGATACGCAGTATTTT.

This clonotype was counted at least ten times. The V and J genes are TRBV9 and TRBJ2-7; 7 bases map to TRBD2. Germline loops: CDR1 SGDLS, CDR2 YYNGEE. V was pared by 1 base and J by 3 bases, with 7 bases of the junction left unmatched. CDR3 length equals 15 residues. In DNA, the CDR3 is TGTGCCAGCAGCGTATCGGGACTATCCCACTACGAGCAGTACTTC. Amino acid sequence: CASSVSGLSHYEQYF.